These 6 T cell receptor beta chains were all obtained from the same sample, sequenced in a study of control samples from healthy donors and cancer patients. TCRdb's table, derived via immunoSEQ multiplex PCR, lists solely in-frame clones and lacks some. The data show 200,000 or so clones, about 90% seen once. Material for sequencing was blood. These receptors were obtained from a man aged 25-40 years in good health.

The rearrangement joins TRBV25-1 to TRBJ1-4; tentatively, D is TRBD1 (5 bases). Germline CDR1 reads MGHDK; CDR2 reads SYGVNS. Trimming left V 4 bases short and J 4 bases short, with 19 bases between. CDR3 length: 17 residues. The CDR3 region has the DNA TGTGCCAGCAGTGGCATTGGGGGGAGCTACAATAATGAAAAACTGTTTTTT. Translated, it gives CASSGIGGSYNNEKLFF.

The chain links TRBV12-3 or TRBV12-4 to TRBJ2-1; the D is unclear. There are 11 residues in the CDR3. Trimming took 6 bases from V and 10 from J, leaving 10 bases between them. For the CDR3, the DNA is TGTGCCAGCAGGACCTCCTCGGAGCAGTTCTTC. Encoded protein: CASRTSSEQFF.

This clone was counted a single time. This rearrangement joins TRBV6-5 to TRBJ2-2; D may be TRBD2 (6 bases). The germline CDR1 and CDR2 sequences are MNHEY and SVGAGI. The V gene lost 3 bases and the J gene lost 4 bases, with 15 bases spanning the gap. The length of the CDR3 is 16 residues. The chain's CDR3 is CASSYGDSRGTGELFF. The CDR3, as DNA: TGTGCCAGCAGTTATGGGGACTCCCGGGGCACCGGGGAGCTGTTTTTT.

The rearrangement links TRBV5-6 to TRBJ2-7; no reliable D call. This CDR3 contains 13 residues. Trimming took off 0 bases at V and 3 bases at J, with 7 bases between the two ends. CDR1 is SGHDT, CDR2 YYEEEE, per germline. The CDR3 coding sequence is TGTGCCAGCAGCTTGGGAAGGCTCTACGAGCAGTACTTC. Translating gives CASSLGRLYEQYF.

The chain is built from TRBV2 and TRBJ2-7, with D uncertain. V was pared by 2 bases and J by 0 bases, with 8 bases between. This CDR3 spans 14 amino acids. The germline V gene encodes CDR1 SNHLY and CDR2 FYNNEI. The CDR3 here is CASSESEASYEQYF. DNA for the CDR3: TGTGCCAGCAGTGAATCAGAAGCCTCCTACGAGCAGTACTTC.

V gene TRBV5-1 combines with J gene TRBJ2-6, with TRBD1 identical over 10 bases. V shed 6 bases and J 4 bases; nucleotides not matched to a gene: 25. CDR1 and CDR2 from the germline V gene are SGHRS and YFSETQ. The CDR3 is 22 amino acids. CDR3 amino acids: CASNYGTGDPWVPPSGANVLTF. The CDR3 DNA sequence: TGCGCCAGCAATTACGGGACAGGGGACCCCTGGGTTCCTCCCTCCGGGGCCAACGTCCTGACTTTC.